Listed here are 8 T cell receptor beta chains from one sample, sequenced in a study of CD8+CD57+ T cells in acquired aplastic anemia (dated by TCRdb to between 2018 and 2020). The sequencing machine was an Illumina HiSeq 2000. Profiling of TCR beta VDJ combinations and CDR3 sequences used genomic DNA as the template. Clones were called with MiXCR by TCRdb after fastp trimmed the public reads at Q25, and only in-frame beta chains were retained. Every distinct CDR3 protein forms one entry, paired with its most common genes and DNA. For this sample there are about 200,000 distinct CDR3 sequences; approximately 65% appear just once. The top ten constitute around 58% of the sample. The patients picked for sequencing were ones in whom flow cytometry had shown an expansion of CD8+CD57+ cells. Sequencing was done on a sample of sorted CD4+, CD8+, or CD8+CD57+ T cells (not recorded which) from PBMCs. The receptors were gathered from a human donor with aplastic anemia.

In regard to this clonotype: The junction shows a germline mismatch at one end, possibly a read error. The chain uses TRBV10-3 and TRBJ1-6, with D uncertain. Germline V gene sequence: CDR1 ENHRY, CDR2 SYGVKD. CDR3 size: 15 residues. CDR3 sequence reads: CASSSVANSGSPLHF. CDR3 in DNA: TGTGCCAGCAGTTCCGTGGCAAACTCGGGCTCACCCCTCCACTTT.

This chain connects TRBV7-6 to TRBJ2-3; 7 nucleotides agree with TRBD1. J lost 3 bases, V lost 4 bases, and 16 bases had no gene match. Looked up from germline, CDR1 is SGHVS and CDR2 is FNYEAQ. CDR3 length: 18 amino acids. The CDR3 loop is CASSSGREGADGTDTQYF. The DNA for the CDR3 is TGTGCCAGCAGCTCAGGGCGTGAGGGGGCCGATGGGACAGATACGCAGTATTTT. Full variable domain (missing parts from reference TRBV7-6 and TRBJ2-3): GAGVSQSPRYKVTKRGQDVALRCDPISGHVSLYWYRQALGQGPEFLTYFNYEAQQDKSGLPNDRFSAERPEGSISTLTIQRTEQRDSAMYRCASSSGREGADGTDTQYFGPGTRLTVL.

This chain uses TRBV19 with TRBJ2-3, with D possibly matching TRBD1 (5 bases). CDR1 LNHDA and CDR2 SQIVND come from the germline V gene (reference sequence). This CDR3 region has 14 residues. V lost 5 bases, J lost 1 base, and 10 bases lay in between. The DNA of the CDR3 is TGTGCCAGTAGTTCGGACACCCGCACAGATACGCAGTATTTT. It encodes CASSSDTRTDTQYF.

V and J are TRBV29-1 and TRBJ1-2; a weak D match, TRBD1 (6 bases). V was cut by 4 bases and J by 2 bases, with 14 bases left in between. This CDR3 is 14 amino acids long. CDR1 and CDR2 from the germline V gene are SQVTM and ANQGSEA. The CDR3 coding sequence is TGCAGCGTTGCCCAACGGGGGCGAAACTATGGCTACACCTTC. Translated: CSVAQRGRNYGYTF.

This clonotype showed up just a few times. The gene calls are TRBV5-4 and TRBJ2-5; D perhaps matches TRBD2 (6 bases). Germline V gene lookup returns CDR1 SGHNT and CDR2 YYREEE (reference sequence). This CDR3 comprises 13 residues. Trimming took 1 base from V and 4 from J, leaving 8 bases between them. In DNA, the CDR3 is TGTGCCAGCAGCTTGCGGGGAGGAGAGACCCAGTACTTC. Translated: CASSLRGGETQYF.

The CDR3 DNA reads TGTGCCAGCAGTTACGCCCAGGGGGAGGGAAACACCATATATTTT. Its translation is CASSYAQGEGNTIYF. The rearrangement uses TRBV12-3 or TRBV12-4 and TRBJ1-3, with 7 bases aligning to TRBD1. V lost 4 bases to trimming and J lost 4 bases; unmatched junction nucleotides: 7. The CDR3 covers 15 residues.

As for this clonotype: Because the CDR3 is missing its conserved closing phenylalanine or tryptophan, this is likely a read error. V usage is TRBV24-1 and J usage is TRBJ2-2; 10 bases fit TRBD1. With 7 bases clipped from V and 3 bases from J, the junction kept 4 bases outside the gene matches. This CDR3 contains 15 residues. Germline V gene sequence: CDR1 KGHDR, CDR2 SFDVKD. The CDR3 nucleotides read TGTGCCACCAGATCCGGGACAGGGGACACCGGGGAGCTGTTTGTT. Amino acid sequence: CATRSGTGDTGELFV.

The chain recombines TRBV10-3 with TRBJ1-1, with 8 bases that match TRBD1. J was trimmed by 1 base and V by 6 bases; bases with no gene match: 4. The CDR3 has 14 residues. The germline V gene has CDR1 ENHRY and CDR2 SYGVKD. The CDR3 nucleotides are TGTGCCATCAGGGAAGACAGGGGGAACACTGAAGCTTTCTTT. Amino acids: CAIREDRGNTEAFF.